At least ten counts were recorded for the clone carrying this TCR beta chain. The sample originates from a study of early T cells in non-severe SARS-CoV-2 infection. After removal of 5 bases from V and 0 bases from J, the junction contained 5 bases not matched to a gene. The V gene's germline CDR1 is SEHNR and CDR2 FQNEAQ (reference sequence). The CDR3 contains 16 residues. MiXCR, run by TCRdb on the 5' RACE reads, gives a single entry per CDR3 protein. The sample includes tens of thousands of distinct CDR3 sequences, approximately 15% seen only once; the top ten take 4.5% to 7%. This receptor was taken from an adult who was a healthcare worker with PCR-confirmed SARS-CoV-2 infection or an uninfected control (not recorded which). The genes are TRBV7-9 and TRBJ2-4; 9 bases line up with TRBD2. The sequenced sample consisted of whole blood. This CDR3 is CASSETSGVAKNIQYF. In DNA form, the CDR3 reads TGTGCCAGCAGCGAGACTAGCGGAGTAGCCAAAAACATTCAGTACTTC.